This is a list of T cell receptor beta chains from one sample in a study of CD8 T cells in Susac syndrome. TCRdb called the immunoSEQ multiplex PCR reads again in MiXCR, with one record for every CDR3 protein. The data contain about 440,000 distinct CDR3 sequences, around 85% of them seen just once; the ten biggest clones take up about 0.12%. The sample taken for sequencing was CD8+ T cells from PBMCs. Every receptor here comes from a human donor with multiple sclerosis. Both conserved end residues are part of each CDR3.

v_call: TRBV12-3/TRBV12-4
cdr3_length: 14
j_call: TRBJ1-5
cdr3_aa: CASSLGGGDQPQHF

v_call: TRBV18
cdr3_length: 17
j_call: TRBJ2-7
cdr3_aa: CASSPQHALALPYEQYF

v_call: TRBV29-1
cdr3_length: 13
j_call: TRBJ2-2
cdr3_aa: CSVGDGNTGELFF

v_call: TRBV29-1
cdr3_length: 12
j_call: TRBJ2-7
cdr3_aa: CSVLTLSYEQYF

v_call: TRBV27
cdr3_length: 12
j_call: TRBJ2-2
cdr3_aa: CASQSLTGELFF

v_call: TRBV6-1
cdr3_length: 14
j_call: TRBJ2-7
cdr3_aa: CASSDDRGPYEQYF

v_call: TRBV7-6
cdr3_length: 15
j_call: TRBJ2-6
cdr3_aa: CASSADSSGANVLTF

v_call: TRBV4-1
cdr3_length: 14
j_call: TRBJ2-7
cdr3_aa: CASSQDVNPAEQYF

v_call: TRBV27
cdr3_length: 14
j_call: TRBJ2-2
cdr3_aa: CASSFLSVSGELFF

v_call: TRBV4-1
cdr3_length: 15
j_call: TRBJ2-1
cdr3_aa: CASSQDQGQGYEQFF

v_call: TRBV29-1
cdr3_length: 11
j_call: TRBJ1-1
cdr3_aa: CSVDVGTEAFF

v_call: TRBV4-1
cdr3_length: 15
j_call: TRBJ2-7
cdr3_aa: CASSQDPFLGYEQYF

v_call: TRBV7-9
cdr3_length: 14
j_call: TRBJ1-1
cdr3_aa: CASSSYDLNTEAFF

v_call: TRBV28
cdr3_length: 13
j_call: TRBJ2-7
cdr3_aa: CASRTSGAYEQYF

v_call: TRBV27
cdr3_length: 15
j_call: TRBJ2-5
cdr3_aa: CASSLSGRGWETQYF

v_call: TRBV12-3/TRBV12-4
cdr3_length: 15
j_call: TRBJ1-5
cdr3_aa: CARSSIAFGNQPQHF

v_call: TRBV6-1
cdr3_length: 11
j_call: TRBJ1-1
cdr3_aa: CASSQYTEAFF

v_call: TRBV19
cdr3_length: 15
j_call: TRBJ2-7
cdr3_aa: CASSSGTGASYEQYF

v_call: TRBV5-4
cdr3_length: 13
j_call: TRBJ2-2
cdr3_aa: CASSLRITGELFF

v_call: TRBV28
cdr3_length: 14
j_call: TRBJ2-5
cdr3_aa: CASSLDRVQETQYF